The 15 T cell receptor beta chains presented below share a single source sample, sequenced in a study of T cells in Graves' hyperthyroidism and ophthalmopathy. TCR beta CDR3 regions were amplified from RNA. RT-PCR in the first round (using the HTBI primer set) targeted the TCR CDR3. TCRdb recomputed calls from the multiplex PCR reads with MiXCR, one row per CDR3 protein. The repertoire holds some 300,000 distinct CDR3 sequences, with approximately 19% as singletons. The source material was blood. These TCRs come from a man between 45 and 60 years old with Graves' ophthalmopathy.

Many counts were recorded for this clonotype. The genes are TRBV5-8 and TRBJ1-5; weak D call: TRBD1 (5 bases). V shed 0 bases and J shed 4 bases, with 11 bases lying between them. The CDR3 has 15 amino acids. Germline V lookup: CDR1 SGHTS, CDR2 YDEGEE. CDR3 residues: CASSLDLGGNQPQHF. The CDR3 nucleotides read TGTGCCAGCAGCTTGGATTTGGGGGGGAATCAGCCCCAGCATTTT.

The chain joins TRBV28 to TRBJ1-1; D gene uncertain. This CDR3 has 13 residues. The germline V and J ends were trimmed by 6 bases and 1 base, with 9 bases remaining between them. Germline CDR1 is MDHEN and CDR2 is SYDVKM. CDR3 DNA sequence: TGTGCCAGCAGGCCCTTGGGGAACACTGAAGCTTTCTTT. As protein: CASRPLGNTEAFF.

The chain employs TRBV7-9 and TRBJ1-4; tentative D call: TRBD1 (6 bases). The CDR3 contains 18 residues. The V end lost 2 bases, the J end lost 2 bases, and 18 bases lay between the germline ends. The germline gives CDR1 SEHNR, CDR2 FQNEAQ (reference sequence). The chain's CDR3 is CASSLRAGDRLTNEKLFF. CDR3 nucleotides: TGTGCCAGCAGCTTACGGGCAGGGGACCGCCTTACTAATGAAAAACTGTTTTTT. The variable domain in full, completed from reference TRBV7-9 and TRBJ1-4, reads DTGVSQNPRHKITKRGQNVTFRCDPISEHNRLYWYRQTLGQGPEFLTYFQNEAQLEKSRLLSDRFSAERPKGSFSTLEIQRTEQGDSAMYLCASSLRAGDRLTNEKLFFGSGTQLSVL.

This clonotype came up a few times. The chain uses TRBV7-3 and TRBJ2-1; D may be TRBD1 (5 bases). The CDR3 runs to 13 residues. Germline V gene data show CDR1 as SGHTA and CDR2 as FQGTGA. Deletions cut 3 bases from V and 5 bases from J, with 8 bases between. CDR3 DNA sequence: TGTGCCAGCAGCTTTACAGGTAACAATGAGCAGTTCTTC. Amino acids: CASSFTGNNEQFF.

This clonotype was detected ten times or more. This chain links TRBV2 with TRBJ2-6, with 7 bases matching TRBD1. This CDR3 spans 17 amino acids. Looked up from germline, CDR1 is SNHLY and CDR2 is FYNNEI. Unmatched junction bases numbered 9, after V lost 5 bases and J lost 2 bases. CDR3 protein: CASSNRGAEAGANVLTF. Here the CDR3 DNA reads TGTGCCAGCAGTAACAGGGGCGCAGAGGCTGGGGCCAACGTCCTGACTTTC.

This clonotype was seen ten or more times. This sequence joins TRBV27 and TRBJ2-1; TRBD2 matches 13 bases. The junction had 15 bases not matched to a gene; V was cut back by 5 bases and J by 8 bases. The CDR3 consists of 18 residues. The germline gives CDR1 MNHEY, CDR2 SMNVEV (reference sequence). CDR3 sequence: CASSQNPRLAGGLHEQFF. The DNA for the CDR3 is TGTGCCAGCAGTCAAAACCCCCGACTAGCGGGAGGTCTCCATGAGCAGTTCTTC.

This chain's CDR3 is CASSSDRGLANQPQHF. The CDR3 nucleotides read TGTGCCAGCAGCTCGGACAGGGGTTTAGCCAATCAGCCCCAGCATTTT. V is TRBV7-2 and J is TRBJ1-5; 9 nucleotides match TRBD1. The CDR3 consists of 16 residues. V lost 4 bases and J lost 3; bases outside the gene matches: 7. Germline V gene data show CDR1 as SGHTA and CDR2 as FQGNSA. The full variable domain, rest sourced from reference TRBV7-2 and TRBJ1-5, is GAGVSQSPSNKVTEKGKDVELRCDPISGHTALYWYRQSLGQGLEFLIYFQGNSAPDKSGLPSDRFSAERTGGSVSTLTIQRTQQEDSAVYLCASSSDRGLANQPQHFGDGTRLSIL.

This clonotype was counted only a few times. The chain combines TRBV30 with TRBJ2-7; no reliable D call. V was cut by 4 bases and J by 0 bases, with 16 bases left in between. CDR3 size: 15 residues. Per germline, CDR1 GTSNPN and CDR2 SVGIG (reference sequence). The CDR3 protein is CAWNRKVSPSYEQYF. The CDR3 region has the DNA TGTGCCTGGAACCGTAAGGTTAGCCCCTCCTACGAGCAGTACTTC.

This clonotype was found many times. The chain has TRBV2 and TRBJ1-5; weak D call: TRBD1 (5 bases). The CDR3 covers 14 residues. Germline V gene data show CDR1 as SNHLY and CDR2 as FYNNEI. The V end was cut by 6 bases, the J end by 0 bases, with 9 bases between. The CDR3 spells CASSRQTSNQPQHF. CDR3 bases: TGTGCCAGCAGCAGACAGACTAGCAATCAGCCCCAGCATTTT.

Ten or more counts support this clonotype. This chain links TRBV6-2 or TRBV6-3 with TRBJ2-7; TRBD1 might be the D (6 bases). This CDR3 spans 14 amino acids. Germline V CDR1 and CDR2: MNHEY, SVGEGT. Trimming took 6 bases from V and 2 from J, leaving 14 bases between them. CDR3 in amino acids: CASSPSDRPYEQYF. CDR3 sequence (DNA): TGTGCCAGCAGCCCTTCGGACAGACCCTACGAGCAGTACTTC.

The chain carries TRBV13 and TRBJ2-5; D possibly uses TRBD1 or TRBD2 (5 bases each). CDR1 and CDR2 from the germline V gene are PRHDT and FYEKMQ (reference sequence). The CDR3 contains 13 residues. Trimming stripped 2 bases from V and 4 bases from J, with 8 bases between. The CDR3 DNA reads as TGTGCCAGCAGCTTAATTGGGGGAGAGACCCAGTACTTC. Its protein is CASSLIGGETQYF. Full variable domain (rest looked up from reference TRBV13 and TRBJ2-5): AAGVIQSPRHLIKEKRETATLKCYPIPRHDTVYWYQQGPGQDPQFLISFYEKMQSDKGSIPDRFSAQQFSDYHSELNMSSLELGDSALYFCASSLIGGETQYFGPGTRLLVL.

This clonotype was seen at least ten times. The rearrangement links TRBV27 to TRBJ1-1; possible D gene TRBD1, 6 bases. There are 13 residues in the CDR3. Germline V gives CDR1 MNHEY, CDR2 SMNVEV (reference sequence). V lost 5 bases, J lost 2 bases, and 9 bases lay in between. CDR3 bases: TGTGCCAGCAGTACAGGGTATAACACTGAAGCTTTCTTT. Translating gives CASSTGYNTEAFF.

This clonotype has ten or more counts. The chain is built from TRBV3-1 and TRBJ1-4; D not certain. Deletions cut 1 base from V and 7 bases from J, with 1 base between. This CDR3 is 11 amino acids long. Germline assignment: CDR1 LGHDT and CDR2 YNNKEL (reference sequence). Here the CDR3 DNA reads TGTGCCAGCAGCCAAGGTGAAAAACTGTTTTTT. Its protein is CASSQGEKLFF. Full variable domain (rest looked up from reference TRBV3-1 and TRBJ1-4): DTAVSQTPKYLVTQMGNDKSIKCEQNLGHDTMYWYKQDSKKFLKIMFSYNNKELIINETVPNRFSPKSPDKAHLNLHINSLELGDSAVYFCASSQGEKLFFGSGTQLSVL.

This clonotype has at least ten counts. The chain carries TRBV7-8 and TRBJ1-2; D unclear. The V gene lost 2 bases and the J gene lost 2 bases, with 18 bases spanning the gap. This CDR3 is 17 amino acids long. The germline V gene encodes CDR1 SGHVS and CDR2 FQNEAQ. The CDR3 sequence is CASSLRSSENYNYGYTF. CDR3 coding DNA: TGTGCCAGCAGCTTACGAAGTTCAGAGAACTACAACTATGGCTACACCTTC.

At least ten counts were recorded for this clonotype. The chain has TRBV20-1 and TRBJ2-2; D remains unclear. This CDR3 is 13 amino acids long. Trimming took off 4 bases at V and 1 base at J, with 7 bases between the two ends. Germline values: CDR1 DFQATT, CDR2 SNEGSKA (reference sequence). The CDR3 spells CSANWQNTGELFF. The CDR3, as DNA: TGCAGTGCTAATTGGCAGAACACCGGGGAGCTGTTTTTT.